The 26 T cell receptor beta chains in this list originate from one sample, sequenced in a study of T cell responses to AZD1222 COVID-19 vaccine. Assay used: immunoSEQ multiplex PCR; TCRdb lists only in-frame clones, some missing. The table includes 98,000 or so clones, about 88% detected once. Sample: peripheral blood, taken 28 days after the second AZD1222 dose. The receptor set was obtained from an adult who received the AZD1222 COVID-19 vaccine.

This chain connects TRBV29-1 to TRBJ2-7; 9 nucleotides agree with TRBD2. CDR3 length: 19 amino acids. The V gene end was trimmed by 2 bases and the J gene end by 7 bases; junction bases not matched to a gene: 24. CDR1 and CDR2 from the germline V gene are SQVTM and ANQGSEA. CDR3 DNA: TGCAGCGTTGAAAAATGGGCGGCGGGAGGGCGCGCCCGCTTGGGGGAGCAGTACTTC. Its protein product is CSVEKWAAGGRARLGEQYF.

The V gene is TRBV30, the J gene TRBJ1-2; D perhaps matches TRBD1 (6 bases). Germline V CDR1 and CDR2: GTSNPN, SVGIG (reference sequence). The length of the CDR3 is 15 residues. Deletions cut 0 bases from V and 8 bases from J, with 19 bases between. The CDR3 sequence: CAWSVFPGAGSGYTF. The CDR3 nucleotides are TGTGCCTGGAGTGTATTCCCAGGGGCAGGGTCGGGCTACACCTTC.

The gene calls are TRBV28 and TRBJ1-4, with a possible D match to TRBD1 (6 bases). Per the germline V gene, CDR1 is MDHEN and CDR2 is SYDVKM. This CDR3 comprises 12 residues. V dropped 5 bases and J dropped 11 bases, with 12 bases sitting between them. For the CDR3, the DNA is TGTGCCAGCAGTATAAAAAGGGGGAAACTGTTTTTT. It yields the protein CASSIKRGKLFF. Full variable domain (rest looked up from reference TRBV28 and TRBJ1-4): DVKVTQSSRYLVKRTGEKVFLECVQDMDHENMFWYRQDPGLGLRLIYFSYDVKMKEKGDIPEGYSVSREKKERFSLILESASTNQTSMYLCASSIKRGKLFFGSGTQLSVL.

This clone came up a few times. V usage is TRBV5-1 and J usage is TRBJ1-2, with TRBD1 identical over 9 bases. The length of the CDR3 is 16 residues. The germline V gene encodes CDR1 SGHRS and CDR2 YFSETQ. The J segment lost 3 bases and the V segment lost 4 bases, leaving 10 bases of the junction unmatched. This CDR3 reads CASSKQGASYDYGYTF. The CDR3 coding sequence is TGCGCCAGCAGCAAACAGGGGGCTTCGTACGACTATGGCTACACCTTC.

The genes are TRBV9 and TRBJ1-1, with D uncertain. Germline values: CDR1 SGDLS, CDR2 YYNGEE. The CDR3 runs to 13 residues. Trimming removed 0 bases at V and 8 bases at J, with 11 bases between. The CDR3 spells CASSVGVQSEAFF. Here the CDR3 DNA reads TGTGCCAGCAGCGTAGGGGTTCAGAGCGAAGCTTTCTTT.

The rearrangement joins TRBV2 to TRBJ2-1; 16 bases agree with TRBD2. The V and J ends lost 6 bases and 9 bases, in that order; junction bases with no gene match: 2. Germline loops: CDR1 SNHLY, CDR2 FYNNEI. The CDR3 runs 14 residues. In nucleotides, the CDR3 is TGTGCCAGCAGCGGGACTAGCGGGAGGGTTGAGCAGTTCTTC. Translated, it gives CASSGTSGRVEQFF.

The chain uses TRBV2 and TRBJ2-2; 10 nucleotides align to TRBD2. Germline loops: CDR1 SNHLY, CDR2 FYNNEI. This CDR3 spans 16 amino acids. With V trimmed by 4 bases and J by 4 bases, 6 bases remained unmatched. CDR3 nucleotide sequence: TGTGCCAGCAGTGGTATACTAGCGGGACTCACCGGGGAGCTGTTTTTT. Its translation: CASSGILAGLTGELFF.

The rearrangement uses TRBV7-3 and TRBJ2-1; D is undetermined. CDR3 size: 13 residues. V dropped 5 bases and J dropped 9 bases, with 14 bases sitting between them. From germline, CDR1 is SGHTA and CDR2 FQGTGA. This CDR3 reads CASSLPETGEQFF. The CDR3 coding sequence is TGTGCCAGCAGCCTCCCCGAGACGGGTGAGCAGTTCTTC. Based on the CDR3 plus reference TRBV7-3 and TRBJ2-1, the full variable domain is GAGVSQTPSNKVTEKGKYVELRCDPISGHTALYWYRQSLGQGPEFLIYFQGTGAADDSGLPNDRFFAVRPEGSVSTLKIQRTERGDSAVYLCASSLPETGEQFFGPGTRLTVL.

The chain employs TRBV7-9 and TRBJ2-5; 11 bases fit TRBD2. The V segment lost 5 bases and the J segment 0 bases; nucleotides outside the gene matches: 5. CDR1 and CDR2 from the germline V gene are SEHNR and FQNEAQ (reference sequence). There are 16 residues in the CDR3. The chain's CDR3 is CASSPGLAAYQETQYF. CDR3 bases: TGTGCCAGCAGCCCGGGACTAGCGGCGTACCAAGAGACCCAGTACTTC.

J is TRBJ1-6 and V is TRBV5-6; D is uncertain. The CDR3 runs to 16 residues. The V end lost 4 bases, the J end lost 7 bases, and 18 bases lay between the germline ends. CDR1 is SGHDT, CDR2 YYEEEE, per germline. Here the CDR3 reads CASSPRRMQRNSPLHF. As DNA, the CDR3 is TGTGCCAGCAGCCCTCGGCGGATGCAGAGAAATTCACCCCTCCACTTT.

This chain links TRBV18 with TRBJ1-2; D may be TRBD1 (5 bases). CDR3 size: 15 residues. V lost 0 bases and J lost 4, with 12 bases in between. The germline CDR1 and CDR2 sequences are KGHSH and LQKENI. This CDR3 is CASSPPPRQGYGYTF. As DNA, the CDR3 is TGTGCCAGCTCACCACCGCCCCGGCAGGGCTATGGCTACACCTTC.

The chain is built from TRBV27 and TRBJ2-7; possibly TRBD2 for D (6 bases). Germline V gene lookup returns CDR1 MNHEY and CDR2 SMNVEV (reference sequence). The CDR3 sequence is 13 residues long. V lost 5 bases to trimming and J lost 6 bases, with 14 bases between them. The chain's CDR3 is CASSPRGLIEQYF. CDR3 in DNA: TGTGCCAGCAGTCCACGGGGACTTATCGAGCAGTACTTC.

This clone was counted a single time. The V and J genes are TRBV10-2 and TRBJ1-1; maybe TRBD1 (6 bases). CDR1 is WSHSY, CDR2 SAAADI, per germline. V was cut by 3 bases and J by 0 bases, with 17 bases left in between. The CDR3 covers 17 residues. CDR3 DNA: TGCGCCAGCAGTGACAGGGGAAAGGGGGTCATGAACACTGAAGCTTTCTTT. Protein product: CASSDRGKGVMNTEAFF.

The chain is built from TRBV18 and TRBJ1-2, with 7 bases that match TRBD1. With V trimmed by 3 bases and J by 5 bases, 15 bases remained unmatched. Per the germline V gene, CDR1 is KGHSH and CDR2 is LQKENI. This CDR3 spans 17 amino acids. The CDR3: CASSPNSTIRGWYGYTF. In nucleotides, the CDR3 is TGTGCCAGCTCACCCAACTCTACAATCAGGGGGTGGTATGGCTACACCTTC. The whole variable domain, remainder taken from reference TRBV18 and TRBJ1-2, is NAGVMQNPRHLVRRRGQEARLRCSPMKGHSHVYWYRQLPEEGLKFMVYLQKENIIDESGMPKERFSAEFPKEGPSILRIQQVVRGDSAAYFCASSPNSTIRGWYGYTFGSGTRLTVV.

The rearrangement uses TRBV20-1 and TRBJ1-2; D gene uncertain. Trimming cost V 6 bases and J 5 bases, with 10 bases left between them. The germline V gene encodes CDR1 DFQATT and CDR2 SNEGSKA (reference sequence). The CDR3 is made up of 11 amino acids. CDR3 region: CSAQEAYGYTF. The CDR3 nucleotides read TGCAGTGCACAAGAGGCGTATGGCTACACCTTC.

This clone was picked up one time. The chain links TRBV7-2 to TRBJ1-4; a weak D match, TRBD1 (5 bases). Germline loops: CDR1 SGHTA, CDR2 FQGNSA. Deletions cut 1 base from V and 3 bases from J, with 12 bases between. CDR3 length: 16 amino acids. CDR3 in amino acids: CASSLDPGSPNEKLFF. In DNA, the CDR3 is TGTGCCAGCAGCTTAGACCCAGGGAGCCCTAATGAAAAACTGTTTTTT.

CDR3: CASSKARTGPLESYNSPLHF. The CDR3, as DNA: TGTGCCAGCAGCAAAGCCCGGACAGGGCCTCTCGAGTCCTATAATTCACCCCTCCACTTT. V is TRBV21-1 and J is TRBJ1-6; the table names TRBD1, a call not compared with the DNA. TRBV21-1 is tagged as a pseudogene. The CDR3 has 20 amino acids.

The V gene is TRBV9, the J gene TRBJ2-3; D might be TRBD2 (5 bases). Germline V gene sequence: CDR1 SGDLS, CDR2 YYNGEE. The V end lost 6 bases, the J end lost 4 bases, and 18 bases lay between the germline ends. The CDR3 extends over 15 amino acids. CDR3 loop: CASTTSGSLSDTQYF. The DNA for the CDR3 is TGTGCCAGCACCACGTCGGGGTCATTGTCAGATACGCAGTATTTT.

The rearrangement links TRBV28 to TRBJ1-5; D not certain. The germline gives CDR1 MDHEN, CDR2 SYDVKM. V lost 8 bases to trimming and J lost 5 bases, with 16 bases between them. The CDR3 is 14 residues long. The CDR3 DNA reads TGTGCCAGCCGCGCTCCGGCAGCCTATCAGCCCCAGCATTTT. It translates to CASRAPAAYQPQHF.

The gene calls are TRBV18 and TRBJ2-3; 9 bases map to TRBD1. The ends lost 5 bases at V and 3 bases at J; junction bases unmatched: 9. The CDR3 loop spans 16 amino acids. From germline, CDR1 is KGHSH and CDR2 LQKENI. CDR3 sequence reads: CASSSDRGYWTDTQYF. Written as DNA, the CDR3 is TGTGCCAGCTCATCGGACAGGGGCTATTGGACAGATACGCAGTATTTT.

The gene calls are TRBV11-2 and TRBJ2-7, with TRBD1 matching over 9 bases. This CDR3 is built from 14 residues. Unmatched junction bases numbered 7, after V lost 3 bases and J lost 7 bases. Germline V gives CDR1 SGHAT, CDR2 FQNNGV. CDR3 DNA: TGTGCCAGCAGCTTCCAACAGGGGGCCCTGGAGCAGTACTTC. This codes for CASSFQQGALEQYF.

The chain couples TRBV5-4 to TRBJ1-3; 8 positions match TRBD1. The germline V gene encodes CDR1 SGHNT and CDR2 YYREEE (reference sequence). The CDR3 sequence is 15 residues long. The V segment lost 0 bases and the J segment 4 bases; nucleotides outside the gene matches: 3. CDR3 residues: CASSLGTGTGNTIYF. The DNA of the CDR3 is TGTGCCAGCAGCTTGGGGACAGGGACCGGAAACACCATATATTTT. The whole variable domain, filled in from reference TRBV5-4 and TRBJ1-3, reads ETGVTQSPTHLIKTRGQQVTLRCSSQSGHNTVSWYQQALGQGPQFIFQYYREEENGRGNFPPRFSGLQFPNYSSELNVNALELDDSALYLCASSLGTGTGNTIYFGEGSWLTVV.

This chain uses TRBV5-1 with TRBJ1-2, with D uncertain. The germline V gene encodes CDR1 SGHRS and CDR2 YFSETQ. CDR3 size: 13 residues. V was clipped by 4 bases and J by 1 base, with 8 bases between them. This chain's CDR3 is CASSAGNNYGYTF. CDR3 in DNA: TGCGCCAGCAGCGCGGGGAATAACTATGGCTACACCTTC.

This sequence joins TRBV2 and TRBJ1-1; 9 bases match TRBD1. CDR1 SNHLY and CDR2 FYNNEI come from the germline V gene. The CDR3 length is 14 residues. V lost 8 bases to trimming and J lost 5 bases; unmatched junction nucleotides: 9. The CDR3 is CASVLQGAGTEAFF. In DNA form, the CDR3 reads TGTGCCAGCGTCCTACAGGGGGCAGGAACTGAAGCTTTCTTT.

The CDR3 region is CASGQGGNTGELFF. The CDR3 nucleotides are TGCGCCAGCGGACAGGGAGGGAACACCGGGGAGCTGTTTTTT. This chain joins TRBV10-1 and TRBJ2-2, with TRBD1 identical over 8 bases. Germline-derived CDR1 and CDR2 are WNHNN and SYGVQD (reference sequence). The CDR3 totals 14 residues. V lost 8 bases to trimming and J lost 1 base; unmatched junction nucleotides: 3.

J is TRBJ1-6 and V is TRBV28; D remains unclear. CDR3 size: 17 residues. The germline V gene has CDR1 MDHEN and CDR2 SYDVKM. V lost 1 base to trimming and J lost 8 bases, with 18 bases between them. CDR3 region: CASSLLPTVSSDSPLHF. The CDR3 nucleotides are TGTGCCAGCAGTTTATTGCCCACGGTGTCCAGCGATTCACCCCTCCACTTT.